This T cell receptor beta chain was captured in a study of human T cells and chemical hapten exposure (dated by TCRdb to about 2021). The study in broad terms: The libraries were sequenced as a pool, and the TCR yield per sample differed mostly because of small variations in library volumes within the pool. Each blood RNA sample was used to sequence both TCR alpha and TCR beta chains. Peripheral blood TCR repertoire changes were tracked in vivo in alopecia patients during primary and secondary sensitization to the hapten diphenylcyclopropenone (DPC).

Trimming at the junction amounts to 1 base on V and 1 base on J, and the germline ends lie 8 bases apart. Based on the germline V gene, the CDR1 and CDR2 sequences are MGHDK and SYGVNS. From the cysteine through the phenylalanine, the CDR3 covers 15 amino acids. Only the CDR3 DNA is retained, 45 bases long and in frame from the first base. Library preparation was by RACE. Instrument on record: NextSeq 500. During library preparation, unique molecular identifiers were attached to individual cDNA molecules so that TCRs could be counted quantitatively and reproducibly. The published analysis was carried out like this. Samples had a median of about 96,000 TCRs, with a range from about 23,224 to 700,000. The Decombinator software suite was used to annotate V, J and CDR3 in the TCR reads. Every sample was subsampled to the same number of TCRs (28,000) for the PS versus PT1 abundance plots. Expanded TCRs were defined as absent before sensitization and observed at least eight times at the 2-week time point. TCRdb reran the public reads through fastp at Q25 and MiXCR, keeping productive beta chains. Every CDR3 protein is listed once, alongside the most common genes and DNA of its rows. The V and J calls reflect TCRdb's pipeline rather than the authors' work. Within this sample are 45,000 or so distinct CDR3 sequences, with roughly 4.1% of them counted one time only. Roughly 5.2% of the sample comes from the top ten.

This clonotype was detected many times. Its antigen specificity is not known. Within one base of it there is no much larger clone, and no base qualities were kept. This sample's time point label indicates: healthy volunteer bleed at 2 weeks. Total RNA was extracted from unfractionated whole blood that had been collected in Tempus Blood RNA tubes. Four or five healthy volunteers acted as controls for TCR sequencing and had blood drawn at day 0, 2 weeks and 6 weeks. General findings and caveats noted by the study authors: DPC sensitization did not change how many TCRs were above 1 in 1000 frequency, and no evidence was found of alterations in global repertoire structure. After repeated subsampling, the strength of the expansion versus patch-test correlation and the threshold at which it became significant changed.

The rearrangement joined TRBV25-1 to TRBJ1-3, with a weak D call of TRBD1 (5 bases match). The material sequenced was whole blood. This receptor was obtained from a human donor in good health. Some clones in this sample may be carry-over from other donors' samples. The CDR3 region reads CASSEWDGSGNTIYF. The DNA sequence reads TGTGCCAGCAGTGAATGGGACGGTTCTGGAAACACCATATATTTT.